The 22 T cell receptor beta chains in this list originate from one sample, sequenced in a study of T cell responses to AZD1222 COVID-19 vaccine. Clones were read by immunoSEQ multiplex PCR, and TCRdb kept only the in-frame ones, dropping some. Among 150,000 to 180,000 clones listed, roughly 90% were seen once. This specimen was peripheral blood, taken on day 0 of AZD1222 vaccination. The origin of the receptors is an adult in good health.

The J gene is TRBJ1-2, the V gene TRBV18; the D gene is possibly TRBD1 (6 bases). Germline assignment: CDR1 KGHSH and CDR2 LQKENI. The CDR3 is 14 amino acids. Trimming took 6 bases from V and 0 from J, leaving 11 bases between them. The CDR3 sequence: CASSRGQTNYGYTF. The CDR3 DNA sequence: TGTGCCAGCTCCAGGGGCCAGACTAACTATGGCTACACCTTC. The complete variable domain, with remaining parts taken from reference TRBV18 and TRBJ1-2, reads NAGVMQNPRHLVRRRGQEARLRCSPMKGHSHVYWYRQLPEEGLKFMVYLQKENIIDESGMPKERFSAEFPKEGPSILRIQQVVRGDSAAYFCASSRGQTNYGYTFGSGTRLTVV.

This rearrangement joins TRBV3-1 (or the pseudogene TRBV3-2) to TRBJ2-3; 11 nucleotides match TRBD2. The germline gives CDR1 LGHDT, CDR2 YNNKEL (reference sequence). This CDR3 contains 16 residues. Trimming took 1 base from V and 4 from J; bases not matched to a gene: 4. CDR3 bases: TGTGCCAGCAGCCAAGTAGCGGGAGGGCCTGCAGATACGCAGTATTTT. Translation: CASSQVAGGPADTQYF.

This chain connects TRBV28 to TRBJ1-2; D might be TRBD1 (6 bases). The ends were cut back, 3 bases at V and 8 bases at J, with 13 bases in the middle. The CDR3 loop spans 13 amino acids. Germline V gene sequence: CDR1 MDHEN, CDR2 SYDVKM. Here the CDR3 DNA reads TGTGCCAGCAGTTTTGGACCTCAGGGGGGCTACACCTTC. It yields the protein CASSFGPQGGYTF.

This chain links TRBV30 with TRBJ1-6; D remains ambiguous. This CDR3 has 14 residues. Trimming took off 0 bases at V and 11 bases at J, with 14 bases between the two ends. The V gene's germline CDR1 is GTSNPN and CDR2 SVGIG (reference sequence). DNA of the CDR3: TGTGCCTGGAGTGTACGGGGTGGCTATGCACCCCTCCACTTT. Its protein is CAWSVRGGYAPLHF. Using reference TRBV30 and TRBJ1-6 for the parts outside the CDR3, the full variable domain is SQTIHQWPATLVQPVGSPLSLECTVEGTSNPNLYWYRQAAGRGLQLLFYSVGIGQISSEVPQNLSASRPQDRQFILSSKKLLLSDSGFYLCAWSVRGGYAPLHFGNGTRLTVT.

This clone has only one observation. The V gene is TRBV7-3, the J gene TRBJ1-3; D is unclear. The germline V gene encodes CDR1 SGHTA and CDR2 FQGTGA. This CDR3 has 17 amino acids. The V end was cut by 4 bases, the J end by 0 bases, with 16 bases between. For the CDR3, the DNA is TGTGCCAGCAGCTCCCCCCAGATTCCGATCTCTGGAAACACCATATATTTT. Translated: CASSSPQIPISGNTIYF. The variable domain in full, completed from reference TRBV7-3 and TRBJ1-3, reads GAGVSQTPSNKVTEKGKYVELRCDPISGHTALYWYRQSLGQGPEFLIYFQGTGAADDSGLPNDRFFAVRPEGSVSTLKIQRTERGDSAVYLCASSSPQIPISGNTIYFGEGSWLTVV.

The genes are TRBV7-3 and TRBJ1-1; D might be TRBD1 (5 bases). Looked up from germline, CDR1 is SGHTA and CDR2 is FQGTGA. The CDR3 extends over 13 amino acids. V was clipped by 6 bases and J by 2 bases, with 10 bases between them. In nucleotides, the CDR3 is TGTGCCAGCAGTTCGACAGTCAACACTGAAGCTTTCTTT. It is translated as CASSSTVNTEAFF.

The V and J genes are TRBV5-1 and TRBJ2-6, with D unclear. The CDR3 runs 13 residues. The germline V gene encodes CDR1 SGHRS and CDR2 YFSETQ. Trimming stripped 3 bases from V and 4 bases from J, with 5 bases between. CDR3 residues: CASSSQGANVLTF. CDR3 in DNA: TGCGCCAGCAGCTCCCAGGGGGCCAACGTCCTGACTTTC.

This chain links TRBV24-1 with TRBJ2-1, with 8 bases aligning to TRBD2. Germline V CDR1 and CDR2: KGHDR, SFDVKD. After removal of 5 bases from V and 7 bases from J, the junction contained 6 bases not matched to a gene. The CDR3 is 14 amino acids. The CDR3 nucleotides read TGTGCCACCAGTGCCCCGGGAGGGGTAAATGAGCAGTTCTTC. Translation: CATSAPGGVNEQFF.

This clone was counted only a few times. CDR3 bases: TGTGCCTGGAGTGTAGGTCCGGGGGTTGGCGAGCAGTACTTC. It codes for CAWSVGPGVGEQYF. This rearrangement joins TRBV30 to TRBJ2-7, with D possibly TRBD2 on 6 matching bases. The V gene lost 0 bases and the J gene lost 6 bases, with 15 bases spanning the gap. Germline loops: CDR1 GTSNPN, CDR2 SVGIG (reference sequence). This CDR3 is 14 amino acids long. Filled out from reference TRBV30 and TRBJ2-7, the complete variable domain reads SQTIHQWPATLVQPVGSPLSLECTVEGTSNPNLYWYRQAAGRGLQLLFYSVGIGQISSEVPQNLSASRPQDRQFILSSKKLLLSDSGFYLCAWSVGPGVGEQYFGPGTRLTVT.

The gene calls are TRBV2 and TRBJ1-5, with D possibly being TRBD1 (6 bases). The V gene lost 8 bases and the J gene lost 6 bases, with 14 bases spanning the gap. Germline V gene lookup returns CDR1 SNHLY and CDR2 FYNNEI. The CDR3 spans 13 residues. CDR3 coding DNA: TGTGCCAGCGACGGGGGCAGGGGTCAGCCCCAGCATTTT. Residues: CASDGGRGQPQHF. Supplemented by reference TRBV2 and TRBJ1-5, the full variable domain reads EPEVTQTPSHQVTQMGQEVILRCVPISNHLYFYWYRQILGQKVEFLVSFYNNEISEKSEIFDDQFSVERPDGSNFTLKIRSTKLEDSAMYFCASDGGRGQPQHFGDGTRLSIL.

CDR3 loop: CASSLFQGSYGYTF. The CDR3 DNA reads TGTGCCAGCAGTTTATTCCAGGGAAGCTATGGCTACACCTTC. The rearrangement joins TRBV27 to TRBJ1-2, with D perhaps matching TRBD1 (5 bases). The CDR3 runs 14 residues. V was trimmed by 1 base and J by 4 bases, leaving 10 bases between them. The V gene's germline CDR1 is MNHEY and CDR2 SMNVEV (reference sequence).

This chain joins TRBV28 and TRBJ1-3; D not certain. Germline-derived CDR1 and CDR2 are MDHEN and SYDVKM. V lost 3 bases, J lost 8 bases, and 11 bases lay in between. The CDR3 is made up of 13 amino acids. CDR3: CASSFWRGDTIYF. Here the CDR3 DNA reads TGTGCCAGCAGTTTTTGGCGGGGAGACACCATATATTTT.

CDR3 loop: CASSQERFANYGYTF. In nucleotides, the CDR3 is TGTGCCAGCAGCCAAGAGAGATTCGCTAACTATGGCTACACCTTC. The chain uses TRBV4-2 and TRBJ1-2; D unclear. The germline V gene encodes CDR1 LGHNA and CDR2 YNFKEQ. V was pared by 0 bases and J by 0 bases, with 8 bases between. The CDR3 contains 15 residues.

The J gene is TRBJ2-4, the V gene TRBV19; 7 bases agree with TRBD2. CDR1 LNHDA and CDR2 SQIVND come from the germline V gene (reference sequence). The CDR3 sequence is 15 residues long. Trimming took 4 bases from V and 4 from J; bases not matched to a gene: 7. The CDR3 coding sequence is TGTGCCAGTAGTACCCGAACTAGCGATAAAAACATTCAGTACTTC. Translation: CASSTRTSDKNIQYF.

The V and J genes are TRBV4-3 and TRBJ1-2, with 9 bases lining up with TRBD1. Germline CDR1 is LGHNA and CDR2 is YSLEER. The CDR3 is 19 residues long. V was clipped by 2 bases and J by 1 base; unmatched bases: 14. This chain's CDR3 is CASSQRGGPGTGSNYGYTF. Here the CDR3 DNA reads TGCGCCAGCAGCCAACGAGGCGGCCCCGGGACAGGGAGTAACTATGGCTACACCTTC.

This chain's CDR3 is CATSIRLGDTQYF. The CDR3, as DNA: TGTGCCACCAGCATACGACTAGGAGATACGCAGTATTTT. The chain carries TRBV15 and TRBJ2-3, with D possibly TRBD2 on 6 matching bases. Per germline, CDR1 LNHNV and CDR2 YYDKDF (reference sequence). Between the trimmed V and J ends, which lost 4 bases and 5 bases, there was a span of 10 bases. This CDR3 has 13 amino acids.

The chain couples TRBV28 to TRBJ1-2; 8 bases align to TRBD1. This CDR3 is 15 amino acids long. The germline V gene encodes CDR1 MDHEN and CDR2 SYDVKM. V was pared by 3 bases and J by 3 bases, with 6 bases of the junction left unmatched. CDR3 DNA: TGTGCCAGCAGTTTCCCGGACAGGGCCCACTATGGCTACACCTTC. Translated: CASSFPDRAHYGYTF.

This clone was observed a single time. The rearrangement links TRBV7-3 to TRBJ2-7; D is undetermined. Trimming removed 3 bases at V and 0 bases at J, with 9 bases between. This CDR3 contains 14 residues. Germline CDR1 reads SGHTA; CDR2 reads FQGTGA. This chain's CDR3 is CASSFGPSSYEQYF. The CDR3 nucleotides are TGTGCCAGCAGCTTCGGTCCGAGCTCCTACGAGCAGTACTTC. Supplemented by reference TRBV7-3 and TRBJ2-7, the full variable domain reads GAGVSQTPSNKVTEKGKYVELRCDPISGHTALYWYRQSLGQGPEFLIYFQGTGAADDSGLPNDRFFAVRPEGSVSTLKIQRTERGDSAVYLCASSFGPSSYEQYFGPGTRLTVT.

The table lists this clone with a few counts. J is TRBJ1-2 and V is TRBV28, with 8 bases that match TRBD1. The CDR3 extends over 14 amino acids. The V gene end was trimmed by 4 bases and the J gene end by 4 bases; junction bases not matched to a gene: 5. Germline lookup yields CDR1 MDHEN and CDR2 SYDVKM. For the CDR3, the DNA is TGTGCCAGCAGTTCCGACAGGGGCCCCTATGGCTACACCTTC. Its translation: CASSSDRGPYGYTF.

The chain recombines TRBV28 with TRBJ1-2; D ambiguous. The CDR3 is 14 residues long. V lost 5 bases and J 8 bases, leaving 18 bases between the germline ends. The germline CDR1 and CDR2 sequences are MDHEN and SYDVKM. CDR3 sequence reads: CASSVEGLLKGYTF. CDR3 DNA: TGTGCCAGCAGTGTCGAAGGGCTTCTGAAAGGCTACACCTTC.

In nucleotides, the CDR3 is TGCGCCAGCAGGGCCGGGACGGTCACTAATGAAAAACTGTTTTTT. Encoded protein: CASRAGTVTNEKLFF. The chain joins TRBV10-2 to TRBJ1-4, with D possibly TRBD1 on 5 matching bases. Germline V gene sequence: CDR1 WSHSY, CDR2 SAAADI. CDR3 length: 15 amino acids. Trimming left V 6 bases short and J 2 bases short, with 13 bases between.

The chain is built from TRBV28 and TRBJ2-5; D call uncertain. CDR3 size: 13 residues. V was pared by 5 bases and J by 7 bases, with 14 bases between. Germline lookup yields CDR1 MDHEN and CDR2 SYDVKM. The CDR3 DNA reads as TGTGCCAGCAGTCGCCCGGCCCCGGCGACCCAGTACTTC. Translation gives CASSRPAPATQYF.